Presented here are 17 T cell receptor beta chains from one specimen sequenced in a study of T cells in Graves' hyperthyroidism and ophthalmopathy. From RNA transcripts, TCR beta CDR3 regions were amplified. A first-round RT-PCR of the TCR CDR3 used the HTBI primer set. Each CDR3 protein gets one entry after TCRdb re-called the multiplex PCR reads with MiXCR. Among 450,000 to 600,000 distinct CDR3 sequences, approximately 20% were seen once, and the ten largest hold about 45%. Sequencing used blood. Every receptor here comes from a man between 40 and 49 years old with Graves' ophthalmopathy.

This chain uses TRBV20-1 with TRBJ2-7; TRBD2 matches 7 bases. Per germline, CDR1 DFQATT and CDR2 SNEGSKA (reference sequence). V shed 2 bases and J 6 bases; nucleotides not matched to a gene: 7. CDR3 size: 13 residues. The CDR3 DNA is TGCAGTGCTAGACCCCCGGGAGGCATCGAGCAGTACTTC. It encodes CSARPPGGIEQYF.

The gene calls are TRBV7-2 and TRBJ2-7, with 7 bases that match TRBD1. The CDR3 has 16 amino acids. Germline-derived CDR1 and CDR2 are SGHTA and FQGNSA. V trimming: 1 base; J trimming: 7 bases; junction bases outside the gene matches: 13. CDR3 residues: CASSLGTRSIRGEQYF. The CDR3 nucleotides are TGTGCCAGCAGCTTAGGAACGAGGAGCATCAGGGGGGAGCAGTACTTC.

This clonotype was picked up a small number of times. The chain has TRBV2 and TRBJ2-1, with no clear D. Germline-derived CDR1 and CDR2 are SNHLY and FYNNEI. The CDR3 covers 14 residues. V dropped 6 bases and J dropped 6 bases, with 15 bases sitting between them. The CDR3 bases are TGTGCCAGCAGGCAGAGATTAGCCTCCAATGAGCAGTTCTTC. The encoded protein is CASRQRLASNEQFF. Complete variable domain (other parts from reference TRBV2 and TRBJ2-1): EPEVTQTPSHQVTQMGQEVILRCVPISNHLYFYWYRQILGQKVEFLVSFYNNEISEKSEIFDDQFSVERPDGSNFTLKIRSTKLEDSAMYFCASRQRLASNEQFFGPGTRLTVL.

The J gene is TRBJ1-1, the V gene TRBV18; D not resolved. Germline V gene data show CDR1 as KGHSH and CDR2 as LQKENI. The CDR3 is 17 amino acids. V was trimmed by 1 base and J by 1 base, leaving 16 bases between them. Here the CDR3 DNA reads TGTGCCAGCTCACCACAAGAGAGCGGGAAAGGGAACACTGAAGCTTTCTTT. It codes for CASSPQESGKGNTEAFF.

This clonotype was picked up many times. The CDR3 loop is CAISESTGSGRETQYF. The DNA of the CDR3 is TGTGCCATCAGTGAGTCGACAGGTAGCGGGAGAGAGACCCAGTACTTC. The rearrangement uses TRBV10-3 and TRBJ2-5, with TRBD2 identical over 9 bases. Germline loops: CDR1 ENHRY, CDR2 SYGVKD. This CDR3 region has 16 residues. V was pared by 0 bases and J by 4 bases, with 6 bases of the junction left unmatched.

This clonotype has a handful of counts. The chain combines TRBV10-3 with TRBJ1-2; no reliable D call. The CDR3 has 16 amino acids. Between the trimmed V and J ends, which lost 2 bases and 8 bases, there was a span of 21 bases. The V gene's germline CDR1 is ENHRY and CDR2 SYGVKD. CDR3 sequence (DNA): TGTGCCATCAGTGAGAACCCCGGAGGTCAAGGTGCGGGCTACACCTTC. It yields the protein CAISENPGGQGAGYTF.

V and J are TRBV5-8 and TRBJ2-7; 10 bases align to TRBD2. V was pared by 4 bases and J by 7 bases, with 5 bases of the junction left unmatched. The CDR3 has 13 amino acids. CDR1 and CDR2 from the germline V gene are SGHTS and YDEGEE. CDR3 nucleotide sequence: TGTGCCAGCAGCGGCGGACTAGCGGAAGAGCAGTACTTC. This sequence encodes CASSGGLAEEQYF.

This clonotype turned up a few times. The gene calls are TRBV6-1 and TRBJ2-5, with 7 bases aligning to TRBD2. The germline V gene has CDR1 MNHNS and CDR2 SASEGT. V lost 5 bases, J lost 0 bases, and 9 bases stayed unmatched. The CDR3 sequence is 16 residues long. The CDR3 is CASSFLRGSDQETQYF. In DNA form, the CDR3 reads TGTGCCAGCAGTTTTTTGCGGGGGAGCGACCAAGAGACCCAGTACTTC.

This clonotype was detected a few times. The chain joins TRBV10-3 to TRBJ1-2, with 8 nucleotides matching TRBD1. CDR3 length: 15 residues. Germline trimming cut 6 bases from V and 7 bases from J; bases unmatched to any gene: 13. Germline loops: CDR1 ENHRY, CDR2 SYGVKD. CDR3 DNA sequence: TGTGCCATCAGCCAGAAACCGGGACAGGATTCTGGCTACACCTTC. Protein: CAISQKPGQDSGYTF.

This clonotype was observed many times. V and J are TRBV2 and TRBJ2-7, with TRBD2 matching 15 bases. V gave up 6 bases and J gave up 2 bases; unmatched junction bases: 5. This CDR3 is 16 amino acids long. Germline V lookup: CDR1 SNHLY, CDR2 FYNNEI. This chain's CDR3 is CASSGTSGRSAYEQYF. CDR3 nucleotides: TGTGCCAGCAGCGGGACTAGCGGGAGGTCTGCCTACGAGCAGTACTTC.

The chain joins TRBV19 to TRBJ1-5; maybe TRBD1 (5 bases). Per the germline V gene, CDR1 is LNHDA and CDR2 is SQIVND (reference sequence). The CDR3 is 15 residues long. Trimming left V 5 bases short and J 6 bases short, with 17 bases between. CDR3 DNA sequence: TGTGCCAGTAGTGGCAGGGATTCCGCGCGTCAGCCCCAGCATTTT. This sequence encodes CASSGRDSARQPQHF.

In this sample, this clonotype turned up many times. The chain uses TRBV5-1 and TRBJ2-7; D ambiguous. The CDR3 runs to 14 residues. CDR1 and CDR2 from the germline V gene are SGHRS and YFSETQ. V lost 6 bases and J lost 0, with 13 bases in between. As DNA, the CDR3 is TGCGCCAGCACCGACGAGGATCCCTCCTACGAGCAGTACTTC. It specifies CASTDEDPSYEQYF.

As regards this clonotype: This sequence may be a read error, since a much larger clone differs from it by one base. The chain links TRBV5-1 to TRBJ1-2; D might be TRBD1 (6 bases). CDR3 length: 13 amino acids. V was cut by 3 bases and J by 3 bases, with 9 bases left in between. CDR1 is SGHRS and CDR2 is YFSETQ in the germline V gene. The CDR3 here is CASSWEGDYGYTF. In DNA form, the CDR3 reads TGCGCCAGCAGCTGGGAGGGGGACTATGGCTACACCTTC.

The table lists this clonotype with many counts. This chain links TRBV20-1 with TRBJ2-3, with TRBD1 as a possible D gene (5 bases). Germline V CDR1 and CDR2: DFQATT, SNEGSKA (reference sequence). V gave up 8 bases and J gave up 2 bases, with 14 bases separating them. The CDR3 totals 13 residues. The CDR3 nucleotides read TGCAGTATCGAGGACACTCTCACAGATACGCAGTATTTT. Residues: CSIEDTLTDTQYF.

The sample holds many counts of this clonotype. The chain couples TRBV7-2 to TRBJ2-5; D gene unclear. V was clipped by 0 bases and J by 6 bases, with 11 bases between them. The germline V gene has CDR1 SGHTA and CDR2 FQGNSA. CDR3 length: 14 residues. CDR3 DNA: TGTGCCAGCAGCTTAGCAGGGTGGACGAAGACCCAGTACTTC. Translating gives CASSLAGWTKTQYF.

The sample holds a few counts of this clonotype. The V gene is TRBV5-8, the J gene TRBJ2-7, with 8 bases identical to TRBD1. The CDR3 contains 13 residues. The V and J ends lost 4 bases and 7 bases, in that order; junction bases with no gene match: 7. Germline CDR1 SGHTS, CDR2 YDEGEE. The CDR3 here is CASSVTGAFEQYF. DNA of the CDR3: TGTGCCAGCAGCGTGACAGGGGCCTTTGAGCAGTACTTC.

The genes are TRBV20-1 and TRBJ2-5; TRBD2 matches at 8 bases. The trim removed 5 bases at V and 5 bases at J, leaving 10 bases unmatched. The CDR3 runs 14 residues. CDR1 and CDR2 from the germline V gene are DFQATT and SNEGSKA (reference sequence). In DNA form, the CDR3 reads TGCAGTGCTCCCCCGGGGGGGGGGCAGGAGACCCAGTACTTC. Its translation: CSAPPGGGQETQYF.